This T cell receptor beta chain is from a study of shared clonotypes between healthy human individuals. Per the germline V gene, CDR1 is MRHNA and CDR2 is SNTAGT. After removal of 4 bases from V and 7 bases from J, the junction contained 0 bases not matched to a gene. The CDR3 is 14 residues long. This clone was counted only a few times. Other DNA sequences in this sample translate to the same CDR3. The unsorted PBMC sample used ten immunoSEQ deep assay plates. Method: immunoSEQ multiplex PCR; TCRdb's copy keeps in-frame clones and lacks some. The sample holds about 470,000 clones; 75% to 85% are singletons and the top ten take less than 15%.

The J gene is TRBJ2-1, the V gene TRBV6-4, with 14 nucleotides matching TRBD2. The receptor's source is a woman aged 40-49 years in good health. Some clones in this sample may be carry-over from other donors' samples. The sample consisted of PBMCs. Written as DNA, the CDR3 is TGTGCCAGCAGTGGACTAGCGGGAGGGAATGAGCAGTTCTTC. Its protein product is CASSGLAGGNEQFF.